This T cell receptor beta chain was sequenced for a study of long-term antiretroviral therapy in people with HIV. Across the study: Sampling started about a decade before the 2015 immediate-ART recommendation. Broader study findings: Patients on ART gained diversity, which nonetheless stayed below transplant donor controls. Sampling of blood ran from the mid-2000s to the late 2010s, and older ART regimens were possibly in use.

The table lists this clone with a count of one. The antigen is unknown. J was trimmed by 4 bases and V by 6 bases; bases with no gene match: 6. Germline V gene data show CDR1 as MNHNY and CDR2 as SVGAGI (reference sequence). This CDR3 spans 14 amino acids. At least one PBMC sample before ART and at least two after were required. At the survey level, the v3.0 immunoSEQ assay was run. Some clones are missing from TCRdb's copy, which holds only in-frame ones; the method was immunoSEQ multiplex PCR. The sample lists about 39,000 clones; 70% to 90% were seen once. This chain links TRBV6-6 with TRBJ1-3, with 7 bases that match TRBD1. The sample here was unsorted PBMCs, taken 1.2 years after starting antiretroviral therapy. This TCR came from a woman in her 50s with HIV. The CDR3 spells CASSAGTAGNTIYF. The CDR3 coding sequence is TGTGCCAGCAGCGCCGGGACAGCGGGAAACACCATATATTTT.